Listed below are T cell receptor beta chains from one sample, sequenced in a study of cytomegalovirus exposure and HLA in healthy donors. Repertoires were generated with immunoSEQ multiplex PCR, while TCRdb's copy carries only in-frame clones and drops some. The table records some 200,000 clones, approximately 88% of them present only once. Sequences were obtained from PBMCs. Source of these receptors: a boy aged 2 to 9 in good health and CMV-seronegative. Each CDR3 is given with its conserved first and last residue. D genes are given only for firm matches. Not every row has a clone size; where given, it reads once, few, many or a size class.

d_gene	v_gene	abundance	j_gene	CDR3aa	CDR3nt
-	TRBV7-8	-	TRBJ2-7	CASSLPGSNEQYF	TGTGCCAGCAGCTTGCCCGGGAGCAACGAGCAGTACTTC
-	TRBV5-6	-	TRBJ2-7	CASVFGGRNSYEQYF	TGTGCCAGCGTCTTCGGGGGACGCAACTCCTACGAGCAGTACTTC
-	TRBV7-9	-	TRBJ1-1	CASSSIAQTAFGGGF	TGTGCCAGCAGCTCCATCGCCCAAACAGCCTTCGGGGGAGGCTTT
-	TRBV11-2	-	TRBJ1-1	CASSLDRGEAFF	TGTGCCAGCAGCTTAGACAGGGGTGAAGCTTTCTTT
TRBD1	TRBV27	-	TRBJ2-5	CASSYTGAGETQYF	TGTGCCAGCAGTTATACAGGGGCTGGAGAGACCCAGTACTTC
TRBD1	TRBV18	-	TRBJ1-5	CASSPGTGSDQPQHF	TGTGCCAGCTCACCTGGGACAGGGAGCGATCAGCCCCAGCATTTT
-	TRBV6-5	-	TRBJ2-7	CASSSVEQYF	TGTGCCAGCAGTTCGGTGGAGCAGTACTTC
TRBD1	TRBV27	-	TRBJ2-3	CASSGGEGAADTQYF	TGTGCCAGCTCAGGCGGCGAGGGGGCTGCAGATACGCAGTATTTT
-	TRBV11-2	-	TRBJ1-4	CASSWGGFNEKLFF	TGTGCCAGCAGCTGGGGGGGATTCAATGAAAAACTGTTTTTT
-	TRBV7-9	few	TRBJ1-2	CASSLTGIYGYTF	TGTGCCAGCAGCTTAACAGGGATCTATGGCTACACCTTC
-	TRBV4-1	-	TRBJ2-7	CASSQDRSGNSYEQYF	TGCGCCAGCAGCCAAGATCGGTCCGGGAACTCCTACGAGCAGTACTTC
-	TRBV27	-	TRBJ1-1	CASSLLRGGTEAFF	TGTGCCAGCAGTTTATTGCGGGGAGGGACTGAAGCTTTCTTT
-	TRBV30	-	TRBJ1-1	CAWSVGTRRSLNTEAFF	TGTGCCTGGAGTGTAGGGACAAGAAGAAGCCTGAACACTGAAGCTTTCTTT
TRBD2	TRBV7-9	-	TRBJ2-3	CASSLTPGLAGTSTDTQYF	TGTGCCAGCAGCCTGACCCCGGGACTAGCGGGTACTAGCACAGATACGCAGTATTTT
TRBD1	TRBV10-1	-	TRBJ2-1	CASSKLEGQGAPSSYNEQFF	TGCGCCAGCAGCAAATTGGAGGGACAGGGGGCCCCTAGCTCCTACAATGAGCAGTTCTTC
TRBD1	TRBV27	-	TRBJ2-7	CASSPRQGGFYEQYF	TGTGCCAGCAGTCCTCGACAGGGTGGGTTCTACGAGCAGTACTTC
TRBD2	TRBV10-3	-	TRBJ2-1	CAIRGTSGYSYNEQFF	TGTGCCATCAGGGGGACTAGCGGATACTCCTACAATGAGCAGTTCTTC
TRBD2	TRBV5-1	-	TRBJ2-3	CASSQGLAGADTQYF	TGCGCCAGCAGCCAGGGACTAGCGGGAGCAGATACGCAGTATTTT
TRBD1	TRBV5-6	-	TRBJ2-7	CASSFGTGYEQYF	TGTGCCAGCAGCTTCGGGACAGGGTACGAGCAGTACTTC
-	TRBV19	once	TRBJ1-2	CASSILSNYGYTF	TGTGCCAGTAGTATCCTCTCTAACTATGGCTACACCTTC
-	TRBV11-2	-	TRBJ2-7	CASSLRQGLTYEQYF	TGTGCCAGCAGCTTACGGCAGGGGCTCACCTACGAGCAGTACTTC
-	TRBV27	-	TRBJ2-4	CASKGEGIQYF	TGTGCCAGCAAAGGGGAAGGCATTCAGTACTTC
TRBD2	TRBV9	-	TRBJ2-5	CASSVYSGLGVQETQYF	TGTGCCAGCAGCGTTTACTCGGGACTAGGGGTACAAGAGACCCAGTACTTC
TRBD2	TRBV7-2	-	TRBJ2-1	CASSLAPLAGRTYNEQFF	TGTGCCAGCAGCTTAGCCCCCCTAGCGGGAAGAACCTACAATGAGCAGTTCTTC
-	TRBV2	-	TRBJ1-1	CASSQNPEAFF	TGTGCCAGCAGTCAGAATCCTGAAGCTTTCTTT
-	TRBV11-2	once	TRBJ1-1	CASSLEPGMNTEAFF	TGTGCCAGCAGCTTAGAGCCGGGGATGAACACTGAAGCTTTCTTT
-	TRBV6-1	-	TRBJ2-5	CASSLKRRVQETQYF	TGTGCCAGCAGTTTGAAACGGAGGGTCCAAGAGACCCAGTACTTC
TRBD1	TRBV10-1	-	TRBJ1-1	CASSASGTGATGKAFF	TGCGCCAGCAGTGCGAGCGGGACAGGGGCGACTGGGAAAGCTTTCTTT
TRBD1	TRBV27	-	TRBJ1-2	CASSNRQGANGYTF	TGTGCCAGCAGCAATCGACAGGGGGCGAACGGCTACACCTTC
TRBD1	TRBV10-3	-	TRBJ2-7	CAISGVGQPNEQYF	TGTGCCATCAGTGGAGTGGGACAGCCGAACGAGCAGTACTTC
TRBD2	TRBV7-7	-	TRBJ2-2	CASSLDRGEGGELFF	TGTGCTAGCAGCTTAGATCGGGGGGAAGGCGGGGAGCTGTTTTTT
TRBD2	TRBV9	-	TRBJ2-5	CASSVGGGQETQYF	TGTGCCAGCAGCGTAGGCGGGGGCCAAGAGACCCAGTACTTC
-	TRBV6-6	-	TRBJ2-7	CASSSGGYEQYF	TGTGCCAGCAGCTCCGGGGGCTACGAGCAGTACTTC
TRBD1	TRBV4-1	-	TRBJ2-3	CASGHGQGSTDTQYF	TGCGCCAGCGGCCATGGACAGGGAAGCACAGATACGCAGTATTTT
-	TRBV10-1	few	TRBJ1-1	CASTDNLNTEAFF	TGCGCCAGCACTGACAATTTGAACACTGAAGCTTTCTTT
-	TRBV28	-	TRBJ1-1	CATSSGGRTTEAFF	TGTGCCACCTCGTCGGGGGGCAGGACGACTGAAGCTTTCTTT
-	TRBV13	-	TRBJ1-5	CASSLGPEVGNQPQHF	TGTGCCAGCAGCTTAGGTCCGGAGGTGGGCAATCAGCCCCAGCATTTT
TRBD1	TRBV12-5	-	TRBJ1-5	CASGYGTGINQPQHF	TGTGCTAGTGGCTACGGGACAGGGATAAATCAGCCCCAGCATTTT
-	TRBV25-1	-	TRBJ2-5	CASSVNRERETQYF	TGTGCCAGCAGTGTCAACAGGGAACGGGAGACCCAGTACTTC
-	TRBV30	-	TRBJ2-3	CACETDTQYF	TGTGCCTGTGAGACAGATACGCAGTATTTT
-	TRBV7-9	-	TRBJ2-1	CASRKGLPLQNEQFF	TGTGCCAGCAGGAAGGGACTCCCCTTGCAGAATGAGCAGTTCTTC
-	TRBV11-2	-	TRBJ2-3	CASAPSGGYTDTQYF	TGTGCCAGCGCCCCTTCTGGCGGCTACACAGATACGCAGTATTTT
TRBD2	TRBV27	-	TRBJ2-1	CASTSPGLAQSEQFF	TGTGCCAGCACTTCACCGGGACTAGCGCAAAGTGAGCAGTTCTTC
-	TRBV9	-	TRBJ2-5	CASSPGEAGQETQYF	TGTGCCAGCAGCCCAGGGGAAGCGGGGCAAGAGACCCAGTACTTC
TRBD2	TRBV5-4	-	TRBJ2-3	CASSLAGDTQYF	TGTGCCAGCAGCCTAGCGGGAGATACGCAGTATTTT
TRBD2	TRBV15	-	TRBJ2-5	CATSRDGGLAGTLETQYF	TGTGCCACCAGCAGAGATGGGGGCCTAGCGGGGACTCTGGAGACCCAGTACTTC
-	TRBV5-1	-	TRBJ1-1	CASSLVGVNTEAFF	TGCGCCAGCAGCTTGGTCGGAGTGAACACTGAAGCTTTCTTT
-	TRBV15	-	TRBJ2-7	CATSRDPQGYEQYF	TGTGCCACCAGCAGAGATCCCCAGGGCTACGAGCAGTACTTC
-	TRBV5-4	-	TRBJ2-2	CASSLRTVVSF	TGTGCCAGCAGCTTGCGAACAGTGGTCTCTTTT
TRBD2	TRBV7-8	-	TRBJ2-1	CASSSVSSGTYNEQFF	TGTGCCAGCAGCTCCGTTTCTAGCGGGACTTACAATGAGCAGTTCTTC
TRBD2	TRBV30	-	TRBJ2-1	CAWRGLAGGSYNEQFF	TGTGCCTGGAGGGGGTTAGCGGGAGGTTCCTACAATGAGCAGTTCTTC
-	TRBV6-1	-	TRBJ2-7	CASSDLDSSYEQYF	TGTGCCAGCAGTGATCTGGACAGTTCCTACGAGCAGTACTTC